These 9 T cell receptor beta chains came from one sample sequenced in a study of beta chain features in type 1 diabetes. Study outcomes and limitations: Shortening of TCRB CDR3s, moderate but significant, appeared in all four CD4+ subsets of Type 1 diabetes patients.

The authors reverse transcribed all of the isolated RNA, so sequencing captured expressed TCRB transcripts. Assay: immunoSEQ multiplex PCR; the TCRdb copy retains only in-frame clones and omits some. The sample lists more than 300,000 clones, around 9% occurring once. These receptors lack a known antigen. Sequencing was done on a sample of central memory CD4+ T cells from blood. All receptors derive from a young man with type 1 diabetes.

The chain recombines TRBV21-1 with TRBJ2-7; the D call in the table, TRBD1, was not verified against the DNA. TRBV21-1 is flagged as a pseudogene. CDR3 length: 14 residues. The CDR3 sequence is CASSSWGQGDEQYF. CDR3 nucleotide sequence: TGTGCCAGCAGCAGCTGGGGACAGGGTGACGAGCAGTACTTC.

The chain recombines TRBV4-3 with TRBJ1-2; TRBD1 matches at 9 bases. Germline V gene lookup returns CDR1 LGHNA and CDR2 YSLEER. The CDR3 sequence is 15 residues long. Germline trimming cut 2 bases from V and 5 bases from J; bases unmatched to any gene: 6. The CDR3: CASSQHSGTGYGYTF. In DNA, the CDR3 is TGCGCCAGCAGCCAACACTCCGGGACAGGGTATGGCTACACCTTC.

The rearrangement uses TRBV7-9 and TRBJ1-1; no firm D call. The CDR3 extends over 13 amino acids. Trimming took 5 bases from V and 0 from J, leaving 7 bases between them. Germline CDR1 is SEHNR and CDR2 is FQNEAQ (reference sequence). This CDR3 is CASSPNVNTEAFF. In DNA, the CDR3 is TGTGCCAGCAGCCCTAATGTGAACACTGAAGCTTTCTTT.

This rearrangement joins TRBV5-6 to TRBJ1-2; 8 positions match TRBD1. This CDR3 comprises 13 residues. Germline-derived CDR1 and CDR2 are SGHDT and YYEEEE. Trimming at V came to 2 bases and at J to 4 bases, leaving 1 base not matched to a gene. CDR3 DNA: TGTGCCAGCAGCTTACAGGGGGGCTATGGCTACACCTTC. This encodes CASSLQGGYGYTF.

This clone came up a few times. The chain couples TRBV19 to TRBJ2-1; tentatively, D is TRBD1 or TRBD2 (5 bases each). V was pared by 3 bases and J by 8 bases, with 11 bases between. Germline V gene data show CDR1 as LNHDA and CDR2 as SQIVND (reference sequence). CDR3 length: 13 residues. The CDR3 sequence: CASSIGGGDEQFF. The CDR3 nucleotides are TGTGCCAGTAGTATTGGTGGGGGTGATGAGCAGTTCTTC.

This chain uses TRBV5-6 with TRBJ2-1, with D hard to call. V lost 0 bases to trimming and J lost 7 bases, with 17 bases between them. Germline CDR1 and CDR2: SGHDT and YYEEEE. This CDR3 contains 16 residues. The CDR3 DNA reads TGTGCCAGCAGCTTGGTGGGCAATTCAATCTTGAATGAGCAGTTCTTC. Amino acids: CASSLVGNSILNEQFF.

This rearrangement joins TRBV28 to TRBJ2-7; 9 bases fit TRBD1. The trim removed 3 bases at V and 6 bases at J, leaving 9 bases unmatched. There are 15 residues in the CDR3. CDR1 MDHEN and CDR2 SYDVKM come from the germline V gene. The DNA for the CDR3 is TGTGCCAGCAGTTTTTTTGGGGACAGGGCGCCCGAGCAGTACTTC. This gives the protein CASSFFGDRAPEQYF.

The rearrangement links TRBV4-3 to TRBJ2-7, with D possibly matching TRBD1 (6 bases). The CDR3 spans 17 residues. CDR1 and CDR2 from the germline V gene are LGHNA and YSLEER. The V and J ends lost 1 base and 2 bases respectively, with 18 bases between them. The CDR3 sequence is CASSQGASGVIAYEQYF. The CDR3 coding sequence is TGCGCCAGCAGCCAAGGGGCTTCAGGGGTGATCGCCTACGAGCAGTACTTC.

This clone was detected a few times. V and J are TRBV18 and TRBJ2-6, with D unresolved. The CDR3 totals 15 residues. Germline V gene lookup returns CDR1 KGHSH and CDR2 LQKENI. Between the trimmed V and J ends, which lost 4 bases and 0 bases, there was a span of 7 bases. The CDR3: CASSLTGSGANVLTF. CDR3 coding DNA: TGTGCCAGCTCACTTACGGGCTCTGGGGCCAACGTCCTGACTTTC.